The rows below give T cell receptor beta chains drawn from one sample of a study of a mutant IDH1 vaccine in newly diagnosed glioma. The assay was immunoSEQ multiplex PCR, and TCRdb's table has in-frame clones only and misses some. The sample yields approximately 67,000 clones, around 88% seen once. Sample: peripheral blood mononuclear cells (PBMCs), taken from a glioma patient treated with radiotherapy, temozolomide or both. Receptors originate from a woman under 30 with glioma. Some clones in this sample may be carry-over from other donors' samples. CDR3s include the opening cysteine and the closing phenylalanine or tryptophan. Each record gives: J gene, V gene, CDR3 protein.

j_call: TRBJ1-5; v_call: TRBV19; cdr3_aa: CASSMYRVQPQHF
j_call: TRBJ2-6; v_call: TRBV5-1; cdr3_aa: CASSLSGGAGANVLTF
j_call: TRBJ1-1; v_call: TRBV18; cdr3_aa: CASSLTGENTEAFF
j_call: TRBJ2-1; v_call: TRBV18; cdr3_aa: CASSLIQGTIEQFF
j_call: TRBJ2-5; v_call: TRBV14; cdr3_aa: CASSQMGQNPTQYF
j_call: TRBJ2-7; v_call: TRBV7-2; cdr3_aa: CASSLKVELADSYEQYF
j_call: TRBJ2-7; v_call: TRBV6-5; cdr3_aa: CASTVAGGGYEQYF
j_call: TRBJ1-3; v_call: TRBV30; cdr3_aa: CAWRRTGGNTIYF
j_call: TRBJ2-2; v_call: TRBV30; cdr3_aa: CAWRRSGNTGELFF
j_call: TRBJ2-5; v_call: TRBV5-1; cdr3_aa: CASSLGRGAETQYF
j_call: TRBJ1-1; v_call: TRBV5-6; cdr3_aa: CASSLDVGTEAFF
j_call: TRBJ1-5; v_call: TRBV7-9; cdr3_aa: CASSFFPPTGQPQHF
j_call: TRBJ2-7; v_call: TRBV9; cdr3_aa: CASSPEGRLAPYEQYF
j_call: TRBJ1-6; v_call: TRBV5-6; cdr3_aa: CASSLAGTGNSPLHF
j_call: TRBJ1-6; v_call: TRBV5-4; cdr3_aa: CASSPRGKSPLHF
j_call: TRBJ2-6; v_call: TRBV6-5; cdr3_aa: CASSRSGANVLTF
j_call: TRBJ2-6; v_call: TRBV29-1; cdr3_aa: CSAASHRAGANVLTF
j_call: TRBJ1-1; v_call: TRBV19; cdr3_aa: CASSLTGGPRTEAFF
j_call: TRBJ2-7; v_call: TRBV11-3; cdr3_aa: CASSMGQGYEQYF
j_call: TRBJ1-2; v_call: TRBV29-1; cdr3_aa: CSAGRDGIYGYTF
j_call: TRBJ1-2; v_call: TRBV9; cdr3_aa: CASSPLGDYGYTF
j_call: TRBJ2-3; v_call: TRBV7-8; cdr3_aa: CASSLRPSGGVTDTQYF
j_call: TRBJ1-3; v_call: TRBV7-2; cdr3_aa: CASSPDREGGNTIYF
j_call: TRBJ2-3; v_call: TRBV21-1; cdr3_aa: CASSKIDTQYF
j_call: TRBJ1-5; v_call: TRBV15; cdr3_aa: CATSPSRQGNQPQHF
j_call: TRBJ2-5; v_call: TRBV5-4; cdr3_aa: CASSLGPETQYF
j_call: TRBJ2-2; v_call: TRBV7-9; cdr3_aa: CASSRQLNTGELFF
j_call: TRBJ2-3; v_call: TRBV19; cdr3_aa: CASSIKGATQYF
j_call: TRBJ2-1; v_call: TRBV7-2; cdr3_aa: CASSYGTSGRSSYNEQFF
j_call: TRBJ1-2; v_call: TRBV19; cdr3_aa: CASSLSGTYGYTF
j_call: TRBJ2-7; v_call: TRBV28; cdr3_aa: CASSYNRGAEQYF